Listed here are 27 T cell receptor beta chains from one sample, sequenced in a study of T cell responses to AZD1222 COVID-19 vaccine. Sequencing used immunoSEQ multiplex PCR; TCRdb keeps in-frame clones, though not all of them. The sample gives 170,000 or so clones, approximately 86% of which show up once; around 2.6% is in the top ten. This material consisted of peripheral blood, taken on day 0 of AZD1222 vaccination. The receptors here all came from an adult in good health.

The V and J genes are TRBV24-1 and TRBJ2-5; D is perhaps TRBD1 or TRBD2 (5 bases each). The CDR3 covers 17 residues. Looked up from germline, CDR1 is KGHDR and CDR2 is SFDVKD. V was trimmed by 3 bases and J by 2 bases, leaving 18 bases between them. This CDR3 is CATSDPPGPRGQETQYF. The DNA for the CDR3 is TGTGCCACCAGTGATCCACCGGGGCCGAGAGGACAAGAGACCCAGTACTTC.

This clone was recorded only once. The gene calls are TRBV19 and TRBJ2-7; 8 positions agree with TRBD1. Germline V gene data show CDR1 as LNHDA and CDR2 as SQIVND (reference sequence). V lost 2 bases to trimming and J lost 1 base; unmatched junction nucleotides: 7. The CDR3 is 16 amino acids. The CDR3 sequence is CASSIRPGGASYEQYF. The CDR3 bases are TGTGCCAGTAGTATAAGGCCAGGGGGCGCATCCTACGAGCAGTACTTC.

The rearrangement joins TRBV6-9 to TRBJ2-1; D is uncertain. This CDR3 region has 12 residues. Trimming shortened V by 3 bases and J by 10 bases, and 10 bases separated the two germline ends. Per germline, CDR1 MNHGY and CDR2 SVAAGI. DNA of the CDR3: TGTGCCAGCAGTTACGAGGCACTAGAGCAGTTCTTC. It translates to CASSYEALEQFF.

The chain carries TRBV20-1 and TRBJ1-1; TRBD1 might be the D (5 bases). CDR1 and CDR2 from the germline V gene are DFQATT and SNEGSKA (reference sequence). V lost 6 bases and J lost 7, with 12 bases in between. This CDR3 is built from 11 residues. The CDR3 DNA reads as TGCAGTGCCAAGAGGGGCCTTGAAGCTTTCTTT. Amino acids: CSAKRGLEAFF.

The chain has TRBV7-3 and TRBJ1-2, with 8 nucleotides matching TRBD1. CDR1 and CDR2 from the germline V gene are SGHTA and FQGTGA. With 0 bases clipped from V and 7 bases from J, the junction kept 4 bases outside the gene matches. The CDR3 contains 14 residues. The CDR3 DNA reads TGTGCCAGCAGCTTAACGTTCCAGGGGGCTGGCTACACCTTC. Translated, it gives CASSLTFQGAGYTF. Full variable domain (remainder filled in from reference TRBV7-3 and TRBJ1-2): GAGVSQTPSNKVTEKGKYVELRCDPISGHTALYWYRQSLGQGPEFLIYFQGTGAADDSGLPNDRFFAVRPEGSVSTLKIQRTERGDSAVYLCASSLTFQGAGYTFGSGTRLTVV.

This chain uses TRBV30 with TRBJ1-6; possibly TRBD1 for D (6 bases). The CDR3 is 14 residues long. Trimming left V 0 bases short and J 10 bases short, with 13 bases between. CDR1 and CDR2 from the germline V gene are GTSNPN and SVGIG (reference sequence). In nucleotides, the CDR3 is TGTGCCTGGAGTGTTCCGGGACAAGCCTCACCCCTCCACTTT. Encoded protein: CAWSVPGQASPLHF.

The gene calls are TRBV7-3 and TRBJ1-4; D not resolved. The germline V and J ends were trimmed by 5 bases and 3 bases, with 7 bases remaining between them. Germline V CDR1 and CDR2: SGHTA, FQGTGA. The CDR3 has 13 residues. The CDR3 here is CASSVQPNEKLFF. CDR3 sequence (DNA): TGTGCCAGCAGCGTACAGCCTAATGAAAAACTGTTTTTT.

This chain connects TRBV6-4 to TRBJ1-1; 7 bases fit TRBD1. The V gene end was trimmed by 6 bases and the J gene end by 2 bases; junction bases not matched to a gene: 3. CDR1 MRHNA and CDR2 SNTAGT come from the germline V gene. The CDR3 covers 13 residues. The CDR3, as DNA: TGTGCCAGCAGCAGGGGGGACAACACTGAAGCTTTCTTT. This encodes CASSRGDNTEAFF.

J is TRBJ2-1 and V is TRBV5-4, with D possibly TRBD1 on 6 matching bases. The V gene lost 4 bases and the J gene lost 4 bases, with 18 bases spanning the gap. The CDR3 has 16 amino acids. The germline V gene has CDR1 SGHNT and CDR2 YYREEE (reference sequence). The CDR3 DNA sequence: TGTGCCAGCAGCCAAGACAGGAAAGCCCTTTACAATGAGCAGTTCTTC. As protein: CASSQDRKALYNEQFF.

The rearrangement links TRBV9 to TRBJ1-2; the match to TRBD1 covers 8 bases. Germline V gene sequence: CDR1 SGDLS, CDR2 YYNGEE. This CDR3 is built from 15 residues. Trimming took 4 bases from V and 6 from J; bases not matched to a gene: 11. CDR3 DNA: TGTGCCAGCAGCCCACAACCGGCAGGGGGCCATGGCTACACCTTC. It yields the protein CASSPQPAGGHGYTF. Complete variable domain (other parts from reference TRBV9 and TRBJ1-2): DSGVTQTPKHLITATGQRVTLRCSPRSGDLSVYWYQQSLDQGLQFLIQYYNGEERAKGNILERFSAQQFPDLHSELNLSSLELGDSALYFCASSPQPAGGHGYTFGSGTRLTVV.

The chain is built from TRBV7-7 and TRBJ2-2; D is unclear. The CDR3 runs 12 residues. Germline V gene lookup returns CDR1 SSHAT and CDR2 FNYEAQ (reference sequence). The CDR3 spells CAAGLDTGELFF. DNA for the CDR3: TGTGCGGCCGGTTTGGATACCGGGGAGCTGTTTTTT.

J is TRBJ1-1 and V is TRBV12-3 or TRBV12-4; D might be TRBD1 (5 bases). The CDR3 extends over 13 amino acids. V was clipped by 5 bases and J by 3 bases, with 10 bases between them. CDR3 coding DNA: TGTGCCAGCAGTGGGGGTGGTTACACTGAAGCTTTCTTT. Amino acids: CASSGGGYTEAFF.

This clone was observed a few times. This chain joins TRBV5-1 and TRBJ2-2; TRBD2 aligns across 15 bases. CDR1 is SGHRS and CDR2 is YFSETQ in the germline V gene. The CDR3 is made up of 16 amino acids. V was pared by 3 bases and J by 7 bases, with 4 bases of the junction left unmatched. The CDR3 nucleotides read TGCGCCAGCAGCTGGACTAGCGGGAGGGCTAACGGGGAGCTGTTTTTT. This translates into CASSWTSGRANGELFF.

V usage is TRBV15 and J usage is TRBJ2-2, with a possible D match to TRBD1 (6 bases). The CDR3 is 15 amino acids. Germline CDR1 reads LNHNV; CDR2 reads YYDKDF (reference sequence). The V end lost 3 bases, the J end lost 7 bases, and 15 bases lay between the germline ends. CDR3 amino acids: CATSRMRGNHGELFF. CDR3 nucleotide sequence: TGTGCCACCAGCAGGATGAGGGGGAATCACGGGGAGCTGTTTTTT. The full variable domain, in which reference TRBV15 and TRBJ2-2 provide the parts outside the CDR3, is DAMVIQNPRYQVTQFGKPVTLSCSQTLNHNVMYWYQQKSSQAPKLLFHYYDKDFNNEADTPDNFQSRRPNTSFCFLDIRSPGLGDTAMYLCATSRMRGNHGELFFGEGSRLTVL.

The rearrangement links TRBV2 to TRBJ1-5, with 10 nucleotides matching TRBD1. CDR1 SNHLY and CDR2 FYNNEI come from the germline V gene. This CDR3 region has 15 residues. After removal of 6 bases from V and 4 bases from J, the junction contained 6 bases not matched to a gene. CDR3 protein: CASSWDRGRNQPQHF. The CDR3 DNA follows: TGTGCCAGCAGCTGGGACAGGGGAAGGAATCAGCCCCAGCATTTT.

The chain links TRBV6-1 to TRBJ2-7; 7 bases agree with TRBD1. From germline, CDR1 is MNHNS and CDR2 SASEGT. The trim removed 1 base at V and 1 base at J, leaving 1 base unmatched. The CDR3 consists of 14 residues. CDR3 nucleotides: TGTGCCAGCAGTGAAGTGGGACAGTCCTACGAGCAGTACTTC. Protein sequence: CASSEVGQSYEQYF.

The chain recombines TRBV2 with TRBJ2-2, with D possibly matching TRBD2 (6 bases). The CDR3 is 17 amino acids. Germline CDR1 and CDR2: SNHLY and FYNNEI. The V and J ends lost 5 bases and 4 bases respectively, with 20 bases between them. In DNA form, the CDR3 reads TGTGCCAGCAGTAAGGGACTCCTCAGTACTTCCACCGGGGAGCTGTTTTTT. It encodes CASSKGLLSTSTGELFF.

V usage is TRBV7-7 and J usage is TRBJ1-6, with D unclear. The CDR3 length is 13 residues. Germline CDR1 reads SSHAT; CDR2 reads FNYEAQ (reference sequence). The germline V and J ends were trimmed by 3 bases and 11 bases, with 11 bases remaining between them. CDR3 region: CASSLSDGTPLHF. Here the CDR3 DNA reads TGTGCCAGCAGCTTGTCCGACGGGACACCCCTCCACTTT.

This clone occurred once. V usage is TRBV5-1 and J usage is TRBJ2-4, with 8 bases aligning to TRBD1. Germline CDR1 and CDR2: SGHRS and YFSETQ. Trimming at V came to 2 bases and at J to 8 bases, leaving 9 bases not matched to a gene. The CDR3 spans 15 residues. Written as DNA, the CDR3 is TGCGCCAGCAGCTTAATGACAGGGGCGAGGGACATTCAGTACTTC. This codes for CASSLMTGARDIQYF.

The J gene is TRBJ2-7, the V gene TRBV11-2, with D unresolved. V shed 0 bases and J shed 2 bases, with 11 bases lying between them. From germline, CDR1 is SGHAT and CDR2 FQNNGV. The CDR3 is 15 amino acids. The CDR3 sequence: CASSLDGSFPYEQYF. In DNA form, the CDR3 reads TGTGCCAGCAGCTTAGATGGGTCCTTTCCCTACGAGCAGTACTTC.

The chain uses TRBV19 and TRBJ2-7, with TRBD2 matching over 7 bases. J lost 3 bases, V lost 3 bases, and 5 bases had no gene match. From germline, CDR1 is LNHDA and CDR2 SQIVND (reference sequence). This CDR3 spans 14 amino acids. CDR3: CASSILASGYEQYF. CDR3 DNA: TGTGCCAGTAGTATCTTGGCTAGCGGCTACGAGCAGTACTTC.

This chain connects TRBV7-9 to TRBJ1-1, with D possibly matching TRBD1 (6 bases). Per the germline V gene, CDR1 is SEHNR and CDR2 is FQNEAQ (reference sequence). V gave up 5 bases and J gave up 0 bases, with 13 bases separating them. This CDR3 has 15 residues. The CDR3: CASSLRGALNTEAFF. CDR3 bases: TGTGCCAGCAGCCTTAGGGGGGCTTTGAACACTGAAGCTTTCTTT.

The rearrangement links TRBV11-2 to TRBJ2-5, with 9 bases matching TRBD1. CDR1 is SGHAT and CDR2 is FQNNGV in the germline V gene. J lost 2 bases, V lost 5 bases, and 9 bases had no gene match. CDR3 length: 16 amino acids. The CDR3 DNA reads TGTGCCAGCAGCGACGGACAGGGGAGGTGGCAAGAGACCCAGTACTTC. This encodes CASSDGQGRWQETQYF.

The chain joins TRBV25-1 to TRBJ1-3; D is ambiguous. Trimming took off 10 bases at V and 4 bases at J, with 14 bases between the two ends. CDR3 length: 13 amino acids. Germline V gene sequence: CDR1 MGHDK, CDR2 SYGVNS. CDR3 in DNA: TGTGCCACCCTTTCAGGAGGCGGAAACACCATATATTTT. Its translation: CATLSGGGNTIYF.

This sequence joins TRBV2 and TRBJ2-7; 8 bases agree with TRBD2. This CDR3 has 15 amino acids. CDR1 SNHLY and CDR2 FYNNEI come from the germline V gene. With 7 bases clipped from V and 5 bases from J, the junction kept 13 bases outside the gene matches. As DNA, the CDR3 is TGTGCCAGCACCGACGGGAGGGAGGGCCGACACGAGCAGTACTTC. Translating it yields CASTDGREGRHEQYF.

The CDR3 protein is CASSFRARNTEAFF. In DNA, the CDR3 is TGTGCCAGCAGTTTTCGGGCCAGGAACACTGAAGCTTTCTTT. The rearrangement links TRBV28 to TRBJ1-1; D gene uncertain. This CDR3 is 14 amino acids long. The germline V and J ends were trimmed by 3 bases and 1 base, with 9 bases remaining between them. Germline CDR1 MDHEN, CDR2 SYDVKM.

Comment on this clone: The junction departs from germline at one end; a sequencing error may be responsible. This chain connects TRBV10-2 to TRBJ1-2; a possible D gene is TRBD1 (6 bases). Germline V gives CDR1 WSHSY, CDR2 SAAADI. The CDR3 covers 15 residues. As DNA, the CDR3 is TGCGCCAGCAGCGCACACAGGGCAGGAAACTATGGCTGCACCTTC. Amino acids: CASSAHRAGNYGCTF.